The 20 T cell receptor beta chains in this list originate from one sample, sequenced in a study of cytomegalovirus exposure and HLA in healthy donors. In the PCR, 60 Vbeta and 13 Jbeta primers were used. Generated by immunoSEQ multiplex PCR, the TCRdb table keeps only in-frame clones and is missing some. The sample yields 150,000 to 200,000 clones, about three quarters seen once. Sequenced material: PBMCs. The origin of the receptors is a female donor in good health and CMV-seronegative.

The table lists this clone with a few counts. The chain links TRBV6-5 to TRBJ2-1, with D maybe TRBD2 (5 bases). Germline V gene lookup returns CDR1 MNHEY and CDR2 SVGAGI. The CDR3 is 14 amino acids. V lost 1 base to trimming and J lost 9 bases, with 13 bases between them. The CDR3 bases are TGTGCCAGCAGTTACTGGCTAGCAGGCGGTGAGCAGTTCTTC. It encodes CASSYWLAGGEQFF.

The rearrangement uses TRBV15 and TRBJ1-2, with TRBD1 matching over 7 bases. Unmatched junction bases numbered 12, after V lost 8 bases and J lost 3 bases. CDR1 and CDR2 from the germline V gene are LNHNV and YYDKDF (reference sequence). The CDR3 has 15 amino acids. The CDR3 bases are TGTGCCACCTCCAAGTGGGACAGTAATTACTATGGCTACACCTTC. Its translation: CATSKWDSNYYGYTF.

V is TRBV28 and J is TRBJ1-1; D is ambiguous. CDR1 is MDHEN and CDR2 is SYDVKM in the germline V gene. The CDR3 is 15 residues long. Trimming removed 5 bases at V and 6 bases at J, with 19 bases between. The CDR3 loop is CASSPPGEVSSEAFF. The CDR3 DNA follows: TGTGCCAGCAGTCCACCCGGGGAGGTTTCGTCTGAAGCTTTCTTT.

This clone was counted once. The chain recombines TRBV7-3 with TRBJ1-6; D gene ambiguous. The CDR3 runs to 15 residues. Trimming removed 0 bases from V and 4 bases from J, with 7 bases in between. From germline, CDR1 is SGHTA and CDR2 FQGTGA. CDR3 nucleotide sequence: TGTGCCAGCAGCTTAACGCCCGGGTATAATTCACCCCTCCACTTT. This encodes CASSLTPGYNSPLHF.

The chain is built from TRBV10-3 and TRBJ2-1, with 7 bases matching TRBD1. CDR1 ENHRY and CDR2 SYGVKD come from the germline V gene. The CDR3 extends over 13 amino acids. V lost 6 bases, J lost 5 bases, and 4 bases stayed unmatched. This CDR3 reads CAIRDGTDNEQFF. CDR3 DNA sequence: TGTGCCATCAGAGACGGGACAGACAATGAGCAGTTCTTC.

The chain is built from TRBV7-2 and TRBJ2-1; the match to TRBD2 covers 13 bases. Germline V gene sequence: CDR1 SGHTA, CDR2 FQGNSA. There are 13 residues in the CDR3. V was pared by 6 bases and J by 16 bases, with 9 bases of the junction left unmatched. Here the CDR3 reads CASRRTSGGAHFF. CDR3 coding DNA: TGTGCCAGCAGACGGACTAGCGGGGGAGCTCACTTCTTC.

The CDR3 protein is CASSNRQGNEKLFF. CDR3 nucleotides: TGTGCCAGCAGTAACCGACAGGGTAATGAAAAACTGTTTTTT. This chain uses TRBV2 with TRBJ1-4; the match to TRBD1 covers 7 bases. The V and J ends lost 5 bases and 4 bases, in that order; junction bases with no gene match: 4. Germline V CDR1 and CDR2: SNHLY, FYNNEI. The CDR3 consists of 14 residues.

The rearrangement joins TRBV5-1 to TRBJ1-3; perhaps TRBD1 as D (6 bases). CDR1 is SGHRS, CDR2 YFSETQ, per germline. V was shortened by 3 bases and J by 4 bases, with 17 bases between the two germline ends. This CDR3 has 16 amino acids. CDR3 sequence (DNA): TGCGCCAGCAGCTCAACGACATCAGGGGACGGAAACACCATATATTTT. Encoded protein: CASSSTTSGDGNTIYF. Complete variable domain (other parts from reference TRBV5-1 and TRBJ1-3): KAGVTQTPRYLIKTRGQQVTLSCSPISGHRSVSWYQQTPGQGLQFLFEYFSETQRNKGNFPGRFSGRQFSNSRSEMNVSTLELGDSALYLCASSSTTSGDGNTIYFGEGSWLTVV.

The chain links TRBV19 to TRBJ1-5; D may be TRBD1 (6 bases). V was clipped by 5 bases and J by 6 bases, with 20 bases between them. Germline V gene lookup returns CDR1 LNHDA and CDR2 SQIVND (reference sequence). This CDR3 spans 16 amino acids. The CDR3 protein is CASSPRPSGTLQPQHF. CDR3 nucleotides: TGTGCCAGTAGTCCTCGCCCCTCAGGGACACTTCAGCCCCAGCATTTT.

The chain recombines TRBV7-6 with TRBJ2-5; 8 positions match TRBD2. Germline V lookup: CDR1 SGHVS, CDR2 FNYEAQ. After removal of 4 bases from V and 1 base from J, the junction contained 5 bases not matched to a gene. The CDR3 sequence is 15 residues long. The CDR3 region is CASSSNGRAQETQYF. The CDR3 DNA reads TGTGCCAGCAGCTCTAACGGGAGGGCCCAAGAGACCCAGTACTTC. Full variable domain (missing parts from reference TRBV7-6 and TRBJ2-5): GAGVSQSPRYKVTKRGQDVALRCDPISGHVSLYWYRQALGQGPEFLTYFNYEAQQDKSGLPNDRFSAERPEGSISTLTIQRTEQRDSAMYRCASSSNGRAQETQYFGPGTRLLVL.

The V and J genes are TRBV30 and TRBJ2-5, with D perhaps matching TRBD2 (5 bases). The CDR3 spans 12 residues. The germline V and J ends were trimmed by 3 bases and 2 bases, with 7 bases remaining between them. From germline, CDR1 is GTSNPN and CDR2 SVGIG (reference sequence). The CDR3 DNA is TGTGCCTGGAGCCGGGGTCAAGAGACCCAGTACTTC. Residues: CAWSRGQETQYF.

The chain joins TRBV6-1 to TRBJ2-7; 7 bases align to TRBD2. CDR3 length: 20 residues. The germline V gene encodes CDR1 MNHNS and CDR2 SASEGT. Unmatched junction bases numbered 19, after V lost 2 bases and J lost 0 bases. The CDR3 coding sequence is TGTGCCAGCAGTGAAAGGGTGTTGGGACTAACGGCCTCGAGCTCCTACGAGCAGTACTTC. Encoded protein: CASSERVLGLTASSSYEQYF.

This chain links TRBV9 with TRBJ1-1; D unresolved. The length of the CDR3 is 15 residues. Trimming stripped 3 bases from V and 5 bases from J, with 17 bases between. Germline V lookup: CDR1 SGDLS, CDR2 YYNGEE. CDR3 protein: CASSGGPGNKTEAFF. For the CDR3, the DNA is TGTGCCAGCAGCGGTGGACCGGGGAATAAAACTGAAGCTTTCTTT.

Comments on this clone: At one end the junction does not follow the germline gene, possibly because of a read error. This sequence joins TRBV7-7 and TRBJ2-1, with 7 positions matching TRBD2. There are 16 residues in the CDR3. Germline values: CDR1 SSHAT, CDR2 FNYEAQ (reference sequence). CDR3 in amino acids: CASSLVASGDGYEQFF. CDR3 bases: TGTGCTAGCAGCTTAGTGGCTAGCGGAGATGGGTATGAGCAGTTCTTC.

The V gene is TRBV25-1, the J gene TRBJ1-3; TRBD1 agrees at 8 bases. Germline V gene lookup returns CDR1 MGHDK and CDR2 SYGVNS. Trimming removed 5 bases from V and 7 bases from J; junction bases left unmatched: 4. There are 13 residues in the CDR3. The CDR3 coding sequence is TGTGCCAGCAGTTTGGGACAGGAGAACACCATATATTTT. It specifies CASSLGQENTIYF.

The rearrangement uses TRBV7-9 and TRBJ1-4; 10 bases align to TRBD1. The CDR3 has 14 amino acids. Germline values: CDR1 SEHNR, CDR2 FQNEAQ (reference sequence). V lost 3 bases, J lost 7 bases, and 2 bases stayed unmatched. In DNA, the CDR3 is TGTGCCAGCAGCTTGGACAGGGGGAGTGAAAAACTGTTTTTT. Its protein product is CASSLDRGSEKLFF.

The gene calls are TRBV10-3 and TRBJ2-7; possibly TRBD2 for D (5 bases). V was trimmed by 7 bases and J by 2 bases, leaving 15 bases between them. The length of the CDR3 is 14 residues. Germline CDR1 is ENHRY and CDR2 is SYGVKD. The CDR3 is CAITSTGNTYEQYF. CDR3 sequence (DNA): TGTGCCATCACTTCTACCGGGAACACCTACGAGCAGTACTTC.

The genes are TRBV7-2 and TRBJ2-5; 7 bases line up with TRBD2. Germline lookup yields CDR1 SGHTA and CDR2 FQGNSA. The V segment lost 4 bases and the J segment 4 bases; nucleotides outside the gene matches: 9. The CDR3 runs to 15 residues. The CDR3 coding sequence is TGTGCCAGCAGCTCACAGACTGGGGGGGGAGAGACCCAGTACTTC. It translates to CASSSQTGGGETQYF.

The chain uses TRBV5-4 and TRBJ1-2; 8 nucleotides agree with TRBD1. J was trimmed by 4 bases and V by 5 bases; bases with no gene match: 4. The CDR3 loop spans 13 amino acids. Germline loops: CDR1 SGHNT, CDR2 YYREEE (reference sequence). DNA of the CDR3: TGTGCCAGCAGATACAGGGGGGGCTATGGCTACACCTTC. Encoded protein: CASRYRGGYGYTF.

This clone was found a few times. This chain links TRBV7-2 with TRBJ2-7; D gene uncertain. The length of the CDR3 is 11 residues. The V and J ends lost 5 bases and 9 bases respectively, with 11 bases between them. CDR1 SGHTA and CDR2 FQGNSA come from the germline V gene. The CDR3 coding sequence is TGTGCCAGCAGCCCCAGTATAAGGCAGTACTTC. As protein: CASSPSIRQYF.